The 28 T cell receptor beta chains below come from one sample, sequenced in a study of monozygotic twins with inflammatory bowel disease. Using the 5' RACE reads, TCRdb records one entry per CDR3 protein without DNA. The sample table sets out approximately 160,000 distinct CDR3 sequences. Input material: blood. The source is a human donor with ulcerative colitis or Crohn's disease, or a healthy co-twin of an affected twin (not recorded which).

CDR3 amino acids: CATSRDFAGGVLF. V and J are TRBV15 and TRBJ1-4. This CDR3 is built from 13 residues. Germline V gene data show CDR1 as LNHNV and CDR2 as YYDKDF (reference sequence).

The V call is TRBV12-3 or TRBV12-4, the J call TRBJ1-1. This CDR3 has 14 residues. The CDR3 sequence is CASSAQAGGTEAFF.

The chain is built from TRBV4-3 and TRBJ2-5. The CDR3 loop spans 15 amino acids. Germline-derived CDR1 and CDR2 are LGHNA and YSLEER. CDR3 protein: CASSQDKASWETQYF.

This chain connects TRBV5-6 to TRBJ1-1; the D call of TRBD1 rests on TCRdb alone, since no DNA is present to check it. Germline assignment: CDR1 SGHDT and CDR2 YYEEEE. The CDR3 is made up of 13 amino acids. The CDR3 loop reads CASSQDRGFEAFF.

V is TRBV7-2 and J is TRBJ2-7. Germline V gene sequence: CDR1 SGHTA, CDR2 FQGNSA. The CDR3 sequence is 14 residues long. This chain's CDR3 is CASSLGVRSYEQYF. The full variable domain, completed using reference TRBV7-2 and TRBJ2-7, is GAGVSQSPSNKVTEKGKDVELRCDPISGHTALYWYRQSLGQGLEFLIYFQGNSAPDKSGLPSDRFSAERTGGSVSTLTIQRTQQEDSAVYLCASSLGVRSYEQYFGPGTRLTVT.

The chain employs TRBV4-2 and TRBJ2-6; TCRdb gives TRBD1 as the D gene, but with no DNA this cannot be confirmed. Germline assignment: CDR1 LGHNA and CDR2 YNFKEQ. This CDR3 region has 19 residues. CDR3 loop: CASSPFEPGRYPGANVLTF.

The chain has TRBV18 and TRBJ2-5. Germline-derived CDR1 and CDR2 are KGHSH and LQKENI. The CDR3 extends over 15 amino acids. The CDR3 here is CASSPLPAAQETQYF.

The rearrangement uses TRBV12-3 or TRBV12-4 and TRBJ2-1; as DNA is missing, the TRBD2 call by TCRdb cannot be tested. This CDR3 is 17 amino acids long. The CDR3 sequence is CASSPGWSGGSYNEQFF.

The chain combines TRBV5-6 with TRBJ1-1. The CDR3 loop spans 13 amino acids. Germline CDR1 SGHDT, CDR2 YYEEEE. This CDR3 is CASSYDGDTEAFF.

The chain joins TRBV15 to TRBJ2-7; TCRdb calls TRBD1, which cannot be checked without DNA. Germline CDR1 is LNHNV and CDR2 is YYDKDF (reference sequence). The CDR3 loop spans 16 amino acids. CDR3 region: CATSRGRTGFSYEQYF. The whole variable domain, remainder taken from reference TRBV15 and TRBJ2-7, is DAMVIQNPRYQVTQFGKPVTLSCSQTLNHNVMYWYQQKSSQAPKLLFHYYDKDFNNEADTPDNFQSRRPNTSFCFLDIRSPGLGDTAMYLCATSRGRTGFSYEQYFGPGTRLTVT.

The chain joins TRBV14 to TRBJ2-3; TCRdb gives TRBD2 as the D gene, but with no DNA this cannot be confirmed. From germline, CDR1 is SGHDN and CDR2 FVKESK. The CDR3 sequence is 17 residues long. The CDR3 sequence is CASSQAPAGRFTYTQYF.

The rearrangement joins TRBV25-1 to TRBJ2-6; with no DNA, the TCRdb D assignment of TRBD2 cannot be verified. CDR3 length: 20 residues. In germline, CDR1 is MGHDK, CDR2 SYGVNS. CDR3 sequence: CASSGRSLAGGLVGANVLTF.

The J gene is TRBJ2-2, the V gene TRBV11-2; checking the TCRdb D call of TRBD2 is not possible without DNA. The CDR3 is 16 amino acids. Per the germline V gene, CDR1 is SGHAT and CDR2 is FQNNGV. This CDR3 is CASSLGRARMAGELFF.

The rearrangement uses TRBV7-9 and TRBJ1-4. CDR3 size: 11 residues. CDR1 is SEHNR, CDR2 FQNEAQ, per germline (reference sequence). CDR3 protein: CASSLGEELFF.

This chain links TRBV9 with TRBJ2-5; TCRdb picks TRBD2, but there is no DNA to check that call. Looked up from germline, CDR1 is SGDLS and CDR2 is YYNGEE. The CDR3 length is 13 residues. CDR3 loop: CASSGRPQETQYF.

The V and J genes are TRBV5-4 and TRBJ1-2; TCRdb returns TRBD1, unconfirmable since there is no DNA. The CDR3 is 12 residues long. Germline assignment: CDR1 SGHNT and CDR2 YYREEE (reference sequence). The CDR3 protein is CASQGGAFGYTF. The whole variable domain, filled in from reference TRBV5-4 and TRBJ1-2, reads ETGVTQSPTHLIKTRGQQVTLRCSSQSGHNTVSWYQQALGQGPQFIFQYYREEENGRGNFPPRFSGLQFPNYSSELNVNALELDDSALYLCASQGGAFGYTFGSGTRLTVV.

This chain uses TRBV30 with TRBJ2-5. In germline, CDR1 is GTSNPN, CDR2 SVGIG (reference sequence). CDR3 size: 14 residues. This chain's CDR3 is CAWRRGRGQETQYF. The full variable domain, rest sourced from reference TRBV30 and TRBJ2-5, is SQTIHQWPATLVQPVGSPLSLECTVEGTSNPNLYWYRQAAGRGLQLLFYSVGIGQISSEVPQNLSASRPQDRQFILSSKKLLLSDSGFYLCAWRRGRGQETQYFGPGTRLLVL.

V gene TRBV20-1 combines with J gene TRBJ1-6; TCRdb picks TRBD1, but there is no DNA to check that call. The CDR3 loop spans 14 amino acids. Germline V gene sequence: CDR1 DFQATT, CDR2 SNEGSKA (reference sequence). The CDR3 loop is CSAQTGYGNSPLHF.

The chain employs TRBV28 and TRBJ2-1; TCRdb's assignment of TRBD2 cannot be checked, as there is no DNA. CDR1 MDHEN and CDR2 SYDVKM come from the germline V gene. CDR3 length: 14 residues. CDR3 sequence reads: CASSSLPDSTEQFF.

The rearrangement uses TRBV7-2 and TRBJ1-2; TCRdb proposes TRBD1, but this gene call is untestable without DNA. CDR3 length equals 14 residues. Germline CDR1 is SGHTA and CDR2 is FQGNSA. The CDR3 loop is CASSLKQGAYGYTF.

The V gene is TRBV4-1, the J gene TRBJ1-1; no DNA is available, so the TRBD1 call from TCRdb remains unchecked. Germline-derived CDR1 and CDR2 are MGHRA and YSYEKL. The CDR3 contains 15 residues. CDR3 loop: CASSQAGRRNTEAFF.

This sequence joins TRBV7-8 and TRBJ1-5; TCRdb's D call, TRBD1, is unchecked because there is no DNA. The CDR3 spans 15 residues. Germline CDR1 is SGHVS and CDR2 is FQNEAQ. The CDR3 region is CASSRTGARFQPQHF.

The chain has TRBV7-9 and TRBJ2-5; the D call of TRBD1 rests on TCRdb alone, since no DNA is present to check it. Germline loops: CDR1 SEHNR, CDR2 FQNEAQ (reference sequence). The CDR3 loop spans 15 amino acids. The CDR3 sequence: CASSLLRGGHASQYF.

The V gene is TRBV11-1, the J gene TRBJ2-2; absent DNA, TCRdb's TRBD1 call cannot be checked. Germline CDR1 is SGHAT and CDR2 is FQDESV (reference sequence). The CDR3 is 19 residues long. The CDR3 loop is CASSLEIGSGKKNTGELFF. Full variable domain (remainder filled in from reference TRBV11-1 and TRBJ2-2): EAEVAQSPRYKITEKSQAVAFWCDPISGHATLYWYRQILGQGPELLVQFQDESVVDDSQLPKDRFSAERLKGVDSTLKIQPAELGDSAMYLCASSLEIGSGKKNTGELFFGEGSRLTVL.

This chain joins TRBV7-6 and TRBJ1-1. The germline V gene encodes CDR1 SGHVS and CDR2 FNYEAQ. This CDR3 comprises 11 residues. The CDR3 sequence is CASSLGKEAFF.

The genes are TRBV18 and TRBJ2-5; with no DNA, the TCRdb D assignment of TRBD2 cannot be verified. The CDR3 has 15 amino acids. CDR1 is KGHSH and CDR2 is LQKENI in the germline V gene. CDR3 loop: CASSPLAGDLETQYF.

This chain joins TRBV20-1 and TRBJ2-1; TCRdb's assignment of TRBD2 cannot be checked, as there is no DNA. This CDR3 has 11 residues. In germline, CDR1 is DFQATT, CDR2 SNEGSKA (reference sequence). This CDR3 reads CSARASYEQFF.

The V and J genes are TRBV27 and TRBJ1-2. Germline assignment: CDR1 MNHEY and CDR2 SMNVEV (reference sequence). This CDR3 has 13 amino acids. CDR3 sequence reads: CASSWAGLRGYTF.